The 32 T cell receptor beta chains presented below share a single source sample, sequenced in a study of blood T cell repertoires in COVID-19. Only in-frame clones appear in the TCRdb table, and some are missing; sequencing was by immunoSEQ multiplex PCR. The sample holds 250,000 to 400,000 clones, about 91% seen once. The sequencing input was peripheral blood. The origin of the receptors is a woman in her thirties with COVID-19, enrolled during active disease.

The J gene is TRBJ1-2, the V gene TRBV11-2; a possible D gene is TRBD1 (6 bases). This CDR3 is 15 amino acids long. The germline gives CDR1 SGHAT, CDR2 FQNNGV. Trimming removed 5 bases at V and 11 bases at J, with 24 bases between. DNA for the CDR3: TGTGCCAGCAGCCGTTACCGGGACAATCTCCTTGGGTACACCTTC. It encodes CASSRYRDNLLGYTF.

This rearrangement joins TRBV18 to TRBJ1-3, with D possibly being TRBD1 (5 bases). The CDR3 runs 16 residues. Looked up from germline, CDR1 is KGHSH and CDR2 is LQKENI. Trimming took off 3 bases at V and 0 bases at J, with 12 bases between the two ends. The CDR3 here is CASSPTGLISGNTIYF. The CDR3, as DNA: TGTGCCAGCTCACCTACAGGCCTGATCTCTGGAAACACCATATATTTT.

CDR3 coding DNA: TGTGCCAGCAGTTTAGGTAGCGGTAGTCGGGATACGCAGTATTTT. Amino acid sequence: CASSLGSGSRDTQYF. The V and J genes are TRBV6-5 and TRBJ2-3, with a possible D match to TRBD2 (6 bases). The CDR3 totals 15 residues. Trimming took off 4 bases at V and 6 bases at J, with 17 bases between the two ends. Germline V gene lookup returns CDR1 MNHEY and CDR2 SVGAGI.

CDR3 sequence (DNA): TGTGCCAGCAGCTCGCCGAGGTCTCGCGATACGCAGTATTTT. The encoded protein is CASSSPRSRDTQYF. The V gene is TRBV11-2, the J gene TRBJ2-3; D is ambiguous. Germline CDR1 and CDR2: SGHAT and FQNNGV. CDR3 length equals 14 residues. With 4 bases removed from V and 6 bases from J, the gap between germline ends came to 14 bases.

V gene TRBV12-5 combines with J gene TRBJ1-3, with TRBD1 matching 9 bases. Per the germline V gene, CDR1 is LGHNT and CDR2 is FRNRAP. V shed 1 base, J shed 4 bases, and the junction held 5 bases outside the gene matches. The CDR3 totals 16 residues. CDR3 sequence: CASGLDSTGGGNTIYF. The CDR3 bases are TGTGCTAGTGGTTTGGACTCGACAGGGGGAGGAAACACCATATATTTT.

The chain employs TRBV28 and TRBJ1-2; the match to TRBD1 covers 8 bases. Trimming cost V 7 bases and J 6 bases; bases outside gene matches: 4. This CDR3 comprises 12 residues. The germline V gene has CDR1 MDHEN and CDR2 SYDVKM. As DNA, the CDR3 is TGTGCCAGCACAGGACAGGGCCATGGCTACACCTTC. Translated, it gives CASTGQGHGYTF.

The J gene is TRBJ2-2, the V gene TRBV6-2 or TRBV6-3; the match to TRBD1 covers 7 bases. The CDR3 is made up of 14 amino acids. Germline CDR1 reads MNHEY; CDR2 reads SVGEGT. V gave up 0 bases and J gave up 5 bases; unmatched junction bases: 0. CDR3: CASSYSTGTGELFF. DNA for the CDR3: TGTGCCAGCAGTTACTCGACAGGGACCGGGGAGCTGTTTTTT.

This clone was detected ten times or more. The chain carries TRBV4-2 and TRBJ2-1, with D tentatively TRBD2 (5 bases). V lost 6 bases, J lost 9 bases, and 15 bases lay in between. The germline CDR1 and CDR2 sequences are LGHNA and YNFKEQ. The CDR3 loop spans 13 amino acids. The CDR3 protein is CASRPPRESEQFF. CDR3 bases: TGTGCCAGCAGGCCCCCGAGGGAGAGTGAGCAGTTCTTC.

This rearrangement joins TRBV3-1 (or the pseudogene TRBV3-2) to TRBJ2-1, with TRBD1 identical over 7 bases. The CDR3 spans 12 residues. Germline lookup yields CDR1 LGHDT and CDR2 YNNKEL (reference sequence). V gave up 3 bases and J gave up 7 bases; unmatched junction bases: 0. The CDR3 DNA sequence: TGTGCCAGCAGCCACAGGGGGAATGAGCAGTTCTTC. This encodes CASSHRGNEQFF.

This clone was counted only a few times. The chain has TRBV2 and TRBJ1-1, with 8 bases matching TRBD1. The CDR3 has 15 residues. Losses at the gene ends were 4 bases for V and 2 bases for J; bases not matched to a gene: 6. Germline V gene data show CDR1 as SNHLY and CDR2 as FYNNEI. CDR3 sequence: CASSVLTGVNTEAFF. In DNA form, the CDR3 reads TGTGCCAGCAGTGTATTGACAGGGGTTAACACTGAAGCTTTCTTT.

J is TRBJ2-1 and V is TRBV15; D perhaps matches TRBD2 (6 bases). The CDR3 is made up of 13 amino acids. The germline CDR1 and CDR2 sequences are LNHNV and YYDKDF (reference sequence). V was clipped by 2 bases and J by 10 bases, with 12 bases between them. In DNA, the CDR3 is TGTGCCACCAGCAGACTTGGGCGGGACGAGCAGTTCTTC. This encodes CATSRLGRDEQFF.

V gene TRBV11-3 combines with J gene TRBJ2-5, with 8 bases that match TRBD2. The germline V gene encodes CDR1 SGHNT and CDR2 YENEEA. The CDR3 contains 13 residues. V was pared by 5 bases and J by 5 bases, with 4 bases of the junction left unmatched. The CDR3 DNA reads as TGTGCCAGCAGCCGTAGCGGGGCTGAGACCCAGTACTTC. Amino acid sequence: CASSRSGAETQYF.

The gene calls are TRBV6-6 and TRBJ2-7; maybe TRBD1 (6 bases). The germline V and J ends were trimmed by 2 bases and 3 bases, with 11 bases remaining between them. The CDR3 has 14 amino acids. CDR1 and CDR2 (germline): MNHNY, SVGAGI (reference sequence). The CDR3 nucleotides are TGTGCCAGCAGTTACCGGGGACACAGCTACGAGCAGTACGTC. Residues: CASSYRGHSYEQYV.

CDR3 nucleotide sequence: TGTGCCAGCAGCCCCGCTCCGGGACAGGGGGCCGGGGAGCTGTTTTTT. Its translation is CASSPAPGQGAGELFF. The chain recombines TRBV7-2 with TRBJ2-2, with 11 positions matching TRBD1. Germline lookup yields CDR1 SGHTA and CDR2 FQGNSA. With 5 bases clipped from V and 6 bases from J, the junction kept 8 bases outside the gene matches. The CDR3 is made up of 16 amino acids. The whole variable domain, filled in from reference TRBV7-2 and TRBJ2-2, reads GAGVSQSPSNKVTEKGKDVELRCDPISGHTALYWYRQSLGQGLEFLIYFQGNSAPDKSGLPSDRFSAERTGGSVSTLTIQRTQQEDSAVYLCASSPAPGQGAGELFFGEGSRLTVL.

This clone was seen once. The chain links TRBV5-1 to TRBJ2-1; TRBD2 matches at 7 bases. The CDR3 is 14 amino acids. Losses at the gene ends were 7 bases for V and 3 bases for J; bases not matched to a gene: 7. Germline V gene sequence: CDR1 SGHRS, CDR2 YFSETQ. CDR3 in DNA: TGCGCCAGCTTTGACACGGGGGGCTACAATGAGCAGTTCTTC. Amino acids: CASFDTGGYNEQFF.

The chain combines TRBV7-9 with TRBJ1-2; D is ambiguous. Per the germline V gene, CDR1 is SEHNR and CDR2 is FQNEAQ (reference sequence). The CDR3 extends over 16 amino acids. V gave up 1 base and J gave up 4 bases, with 16 bases separating them. CDR3 amino acids: CASSLGRRNELYGYTF. CDR3 nucleotide sequence: TGTGCCAGCAGCTTAGGGAGACGGAATGAACTCTATGGCTACACCTTC.

The chain uses TRBV2 and TRBJ1-2; 7 bases match TRBD1. The V gene end was trimmed by 7 bases and the J gene end by 0 bases; junction bases not matched to a gene: 8. The germline V gene has CDR1 SNHLY and CDR2 FYNNEI. The length of the CDR3 is 15 residues. The CDR3 sequence is CASKTRDSTNYGYTF. CDR3 sequence (DNA): TGTGCCAGCAAAACTCGGGACAGTACTAACTATGGCTACACCTTC.

This chain uses TRBV6-5 with TRBJ1-1; 7 nucleotides align to TRBD1. The germline V gene encodes CDR1 MNHEY and CDR2 SVGAGI. The CDR3 loop spans 14 amino acids. The J segment lost 1 base and the V segment lost 6 bases, leaving 5 bases of the junction unmatched. CDR3 DNA sequence: TGTGCCAGCAGATATGACAGGGCGAACACTGAAGCTTTCTTT. Translated: CASRYDRANTEAFF.

This clone was seen only a few times. This rearrangement joins TRBV2 to TRBJ1-2, with D maybe TRBD1 (5 bases). Germline V gene data show CDR1 as SNHLY and CDR2 as FYNNEI. V lost 3 bases and J lost 8, with 13 bases in between. The CDR3 spans 13 residues. CDR3: CASSEGPTRGYTF. CDR3 in DNA: TGTGCCAGCAGTGAGGGGCCCACGCGAGGCTACACCTTC.

The rearrangement uses TRBV7-9 and TRBJ2-7; 7 bases fit TRBD1. The CDR3 runs to 13 residues. Germline V gene sequence: CDR1 SEHNR, CDR2 FQNEAQ (reference sequence). Losses at the gene ends were 1 base for V and 5 bases for J; bases not matched to a gene: 2. For the CDR3, the DNA is TGTGCCAGCAGCTTAGGGACAGGCCACGAGCAGTACGTC. Protein sequence: CASSLGTGHEQYV.

V gene TRBV7-3 combines with J gene TRBJ1-4; 11 positions agree with TRBD1. The CDR3 covers 15 residues. From germline, CDR1 is SGHTA and CDR2 FQGTGA. V lost 5 bases to trimming and J lost 8 bases; unmatched junction nucleotides: 7. The DNA of the CDR3 is TGTGCCAGCAGCCCCGGACAGGGGGCAGGAGAAAAACTGTTTTTT. Its protein is CASSPGQGAGEKLFF. Variable domain in full (rest from reference TRBV7-3 and TRBJ1-4): GAGVSQTPSNKVTEKGKYVELRCDPISGHTALYWYRQSLGQGPEFLIYFQGTGAADDSGLPNDRFFAVRPEGSVSTLKIQRTERGDSAVYLCASSPGQGAGEKLFFGSGTQLSVL.

The chain links TRBV11-2 to TRBJ1-1; D unclear. V shed 3 bases and J shed 8 bases, with 10 bases lying between them. Looked up from germline, CDR1 is SGHAT and CDR2 is FQNNGV. The CDR3 has 12 residues. The CDR3 sequence is CASSFRRSEAFF. DNA of the CDR3: TGTGCCAGCAGCTTTCGTCGGTCCGAAGCTTTCTTT.

The chain has TRBV3-1 (or the pseudogene TRBV3-2) and TRBJ1-6; D perhaps matches TRBD1 (5 bases). CDR3 size: 15 residues. V was pared by 1 base and J by 5 bases, with 9 bases between. Germline V CDR1 and CDR2: LGHDT, YNNKEL (reference sequence). CDR3 coding DNA: TGTGCCAGCAGCCAAGGGACACTACATAATTCACCCCTCCACTTT. This gives the protein CASSQGTLHNSPLHF.

The chain has TRBV2 and TRBJ1-2, with D perhaps matching TRBD1 (5 bases). The germline V gene has CDR1 SNHLY and CDR2 FYNNEI. The V gene lost 10 bases and the J gene lost 8 bases, with 14 bases spanning the gap. The CDR3 runs 11 residues. The CDR3 protein is CATAQGTGYTF. The CDR3 nucleotides read TGTGCCACCGCCCAGGGTACGGGCTACACCTTC.

The chain is built from TRBV6-1 and TRBJ1-4, with 10 bases matching TRBD1. The CDR3 spans 17 residues. Germline lookup yields CDR1 MNHNS and CDR2 SASEGT. V was clipped by 4 bases and J by 2 bases; unmatched bases: 7. CDR3 sequence (DNA): TGTGCCAGCAGTGGGATGGGACAGGGGTCGACTAATGAAAAACTGTTTTTT. Translated, it gives CASSGMGQGSTNEKLFF.

The V and J genes are TRBV6-1 and TRBJ2-4; no clear D. The CDR3 extends over 15 amino acids. Deletions cut 2 bases from V and 0 bases from J, with 8 bases between. Germline loops: CDR1 MNHNS, CDR2 SASEGT. The CDR3 loop reads CASSEQALAKNIQYF. The CDR3, as DNA: TGTGCCAGCAGTGAACAGGCGCTAGCCAAAAACATTCAGTACTTC.

The rearrangement uses TRBV2 and TRBJ1-4; perhaps TRBD1 as D (6 bases). Per germline, CDR1 SNHLY and CDR2 FYNNEI. The CDR3 totals 15 residues. V shed 3 bases and J shed 8 bases, with 16 bases lying between them. The CDR3 DNA is TGTGCCAGCAGTGAGGTTCAGGCGGGGGGCGAAAAACTGTTTTTT. Amino acids: CASSEVQAGGEKLFF.

The chain joins TRBV4-1 to TRBJ1-5; weak D call: TRBD1 (6 bases). Germline V gives CDR1 MGHRA, CDR2 YSYEKL. V was cut by 1 base and J by 0 bases, with 10 bases left in between. The CDR3 is 16 amino acids. Here the CDR3 DNA reads TGCGCCAGCAGCCAAGCAGGGGCAAATAGCAATCAGCCCCAGCATTTT. It is translated as CASSQAGANSNQPQHF.

This chain joins TRBV13 and TRBJ2-2; 7 nucleotides line up with TRBD1. The V and J ends lost 4 bases and 6 bases, in that order; junction bases with no gene match: 2. Germline assignment: CDR1 PRHDT and CDR2 FYEKMQ (reference sequence). The CDR3 length is 13 residues. The CDR3 spells CASSSQGPGELFF. CDR3 in DNA: TGTGCCAGCAGCTCACAGGGGCCCGGGGAGCTGTTTTTT.

The chain has TRBV7-9 and TRBJ1-1; weak D call: TRBD1 (6 bases). This CDR3 has 17 residues. Germline V lookup: CDR1 SEHNR, CDR2 FQNEAQ (reference sequence). Trimming left V 5 bases short and J 1 base short, with 20 bases between. The CDR3 is CASSPQRRTAPNTEAFF. Here the CDR3 DNA reads TGTGCCAGCAGCCCCCAAAGGAGGACAGCACCGAACACTGAAGCTTTCTTT.

The chain employs TRBV29-1 and TRBJ1-2; the D gene is possibly TRBD1 (5 bases). The V end was cut by 7 bases, the J end by 10 bases, with 13 bases between. This CDR3 has 10 residues. In germline, CDR1 is SQVTM, CDR2 ANQGSEA. The CDR3 nucleotides read TGCAGCGCCCACGGGGGGTCCTACACCTTC. It specifies CSAHGGSYTF.

The chain carries TRBV2 and TRBJ2-3; no clear D. Trimming took 4 bases from V and 8 from J, leaving 7 bases between them. Germline CDR1 is SNHLY and CDR2 is FYNNEI. CDR3 length: 11 residues. The CDR3 sequence is CASSAPGTQYF. The CDR3 nucleotides read TGTGCCAGCAGTGCTCCCGGTACGCAGTATTTT.